Shown below are 2 T cell receptor beta chains from a single sample sequenced in a study of blood T cell repertoires in COVID-19. TCRdb's copy holds only in-frame clones and misses some; the assay was immunoSEQ multiplex PCR. This sample has around 360,000 clones; 87% occur once, and the top ten carry roughly 2%. Sequences were obtained from PBMCs or T cells enriched from blood (not recorded which). Source of these receptors: a middle-aged man in a cohort exposed to, infected with or recovered from COVID-19 (not recorded which).

The chain is built from TRBV9 and TRBJ1-6, with D unresolved. This CDR3 has 14 amino acids. Trimming pared 2 bases from V and 5 bases from J, leaving 8 bases between. CDR1 is SGDLS, CDR2 YYNGEE, per germline. CDR3 DNA sequence: TGTGCCAGCAGCGTCGATCAGGATAATTCACCCCTCCACTTT. Translated, it gives CASSVDQDNSPLHF.

The CDR3: CASSAAGSNQPQHF. Here the CDR3 DNA reads TGTGCCAGCAGTGCCGCGGGTAGCAATCAGCCCCAGCATTTT. The chain employs TRBV2 and TRBJ1-5; D uncertain. CDR1 SNHLY and CDR2 FYNNEI come from the germline V gene. The V end was cut by 4 bases, the J end by 0 bases, with 7 bases between. The CDR3 totals 14 residues.